The TCR beta chain under discussion was sequenced for a study of cytomegalovirus exposure and HLA in healthy donors. Study-wide context: Early released data comprised around 80 million unique TCRs from HLA-typed donors.

CDR1 and CDR2 from the germline V gene are MNHEY and SMNVEV (reference sequence). V lost 1 base, J lost 9 bases, and 9 bases lay in between. The CDR3 sequence is 12 residues long. General study findings and limits: Three chains tied to CMV proved CMV antigen-specific in vitro.

The PCR employed 60 Vbeta primers together with 13 Jbeta primers. Libraries were prepared by immunoSEQ multiplex PCR; TCRdb keeps only in-frame clonotypes and omits some of them. The repertoire holds about 110,000 clones, with about three quarters as singletons. Healthy bone marrow donors made up the donors. Despite likely unrecorded immune exposures, the donors were nominally healthy at the time of sampling. For this clone: Its antigen is unidentified.

This chain connects TRBV27 to TRBJ2-5; D possibly corresponds to TRBD2 (5 bases). The clonotype comes from a man aged 30 to 39 in good health and CMV-seronegative. Sequenced input: PBMCs. The DNA of the CDR3 is TGTGCCAGCAGTTTATGTACGGAGGCCCAGTACTTC. This encodes CASSLCTEAQYF.